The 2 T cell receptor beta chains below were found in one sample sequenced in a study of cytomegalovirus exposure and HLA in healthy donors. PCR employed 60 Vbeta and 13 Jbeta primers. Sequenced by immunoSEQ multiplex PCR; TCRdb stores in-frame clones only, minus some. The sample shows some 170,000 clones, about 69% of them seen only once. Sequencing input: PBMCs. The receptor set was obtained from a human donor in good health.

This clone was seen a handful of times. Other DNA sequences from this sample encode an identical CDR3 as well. CDR3 amino acids: CASSLGQRTDTQYF. The DNA of the CDR3 is TGCGCCAGCAGCTTAGGACAGAGAACAGATACGCAGTATTTT. The genes are TRBV5-1 and TRBJ2-3, with D possibly being TRBD1 (6 bases). Trimming took off 2 bases at V and 3 bases at J, with 10 bases between the two ends. The CDR3 length is 14 residues. Germline loops: CDR1 SGHRS, CDR2 YFSETQ.

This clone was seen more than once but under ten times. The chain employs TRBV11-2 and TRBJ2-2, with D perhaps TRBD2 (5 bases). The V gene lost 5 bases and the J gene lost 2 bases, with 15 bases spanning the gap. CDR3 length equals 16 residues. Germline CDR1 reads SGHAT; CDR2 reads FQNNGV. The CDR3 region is CASSLELGANTGELFF. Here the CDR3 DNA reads TGTGCCAGCAGCCTCGAACTAGGAGCAAACACCGGGGAGCTGTTTTTT. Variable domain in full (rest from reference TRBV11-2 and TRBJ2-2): EAGVAQSPRYKIIEKRQSVAFWCNPISGHATLYWYQQILGQGPKLLIQFQNNGVVDDSQLPKDRFSAERLKGVDSTLKIQPAKLEDSAVYLCASSLELGANTGELFFGEGSRLTVL.